The rows below give T cell receptor beta chains drawn from one sample of a study of blood T cell repertoires in COVID-19. Using immunoSEQ multiplex PCR, the repertoire was profiled, and TCRdb retains in-frame clones only, with some absent. Here the sample spans about 260,000 clones, 65% to 85% being singletons. What was sequenced was peripheral blood. The receptors were gathered from a woman between 40 and 50 years old who had recovered from COVID-19. Both conserved end residues are part of each CDR3. D genes are given only for firm matches. The listing skips clone size in some rows; elsewhere it reads once, few, many or a size class.

j_call d_call clone_size v_call cdr3_aa cdr3_nt
TRBJ2-7 . . TRBV30 CAWSPSGFGEQYF TGTGCCTGGAGTCCCTCGGGTTTCGGGGAGCAGTACTTC
TRBJ2-1 TRBD1 . TRBV5-1 CASSLTGVGAGEQFF TGCGCCAGCAGCCTGACAGGGGTCGGGGCTGGTGAGCAGTTCTTC
TRBJ2-1 TRBD2 few TRBV30 CAWSPRGLAGYNEQFF TGTGCCTGGAGCCCCCGAGGACTAGCGGGCTACAATGAGCAGTTCTTC
TRBJ1-1 TRBD1 . TRBV29-1 CSAEGQLNTEAFF TGCAGCGCAGAGGGACAGTTGAACACTGAAGCTTTCTTT
TRBJ1-5 TRBD1 few TRBV2 CASSVGQGLNQPQHF TGTGCCAGCAGTGTTGGACAGGGCTTGAATCAGCCCCAGCATTTT
TRBJ2-7 . . TRBV6-5 CASSKQVAAYEQYF TGTGCCAGCAGTAAACAGGTGGCAGCCTACGAGCAGTACTTC
TRBJ1-1 . . TRBV7-6 CASSLEGGRGYTEAFF TGTGCCAGCAGCTTAGAGGGAGGGAGGGGGTACACTGAAGCTTTCTTT
TRBJ1-2 . . TRBV18 CASSLGGDRGGYTF TGTGCCAGCTCTCTGGGAGGGGACCGCGGTGGCTACACCTTC
TRBJ2-5 TRBD2 . TRBV7-9 CASSSTSGGLETQYF TGTGCCAGCAGCTCCACTAGCGGGGGGCTCGAGACCCAGTACTTC
TRBJ1-1 . . TRBV6-6 CASSYGGADSEAFF TGTGCCAGCAGTTACGGGGGCGCGGATTCTGAAGCTTTCTTT
TRBJ2-3 TRBD2 . TRBV2 CASRAMTSGTTDTQYF TGTGCCAGCAGGGCGATGACTAGCGGGACCACAGATACGCAGTATTTT
TRBJ1-4 . . TRBV7-3 CASSPGSLEMEKLFF TGTGCCAGCAGCCCCGGCTCTTTGGAGATGGAAAAACTGTTTTTT
TRBJ2-2 . . TRBV15 CATSRAMESRGELFF TGTGCCACCAGCCGAGCGATGGAGAGTCGGGGGGAGCTGTTTTTT
TRBJ2-2 . . TRBV9 CASSVLTGNTGELFF TGTGCCAGCAGCGTTCTCACAGGAAACACCGGGGAGCTGTTTTTT
TRBJ2-7 . . TRBV19 CASSIDPGMEQYF TGTGCCAGTAGTATAGACCCAGGGATGGAGCAGTACTTC
TRBJ2-2 TRBD2 . TRBV4-1 CASSRQGGKTGELFF TGCGCCAGCAGCCGCCAGGGAGGGAAGACCGGGGAGCTGTTTTTT
TRBJ1-3 . . TRBV5-1 CASSFDFSGNTIYF TGCGCCAGCAGCTTCGACTTCTCTGGAAACACCATATATTTT
TRBJ1-6 . . TRBV6-5 CASRQTDRHNSPLHF TGTGCCAGCAGACAGACAGACAGACATAATTCACCCCTCCACTTT
TRBJ2-2 TRBD1 once TRBV5-4 CASSDRDRDSGELFF TGTGCCAGCAGCGACCGGGACAGGGACTCCGGGGAGCTGTTTTTT
TRBJ2-1 TRBD1 . TRBV19 CASSIGQGVDEQFF TGTGCCAGTAGTATAGGTCAGGGGGTCGATGAGCAGTTCTTC
TRBJ1-2 TRBD1 . TRBV15 CATSRASGGAFGGYTF TGTGCCACCAGCAGAGCTTCAGGGGGCGCCTTCGGGGGCTACACCTTC
TRBJ2-6 TRBD2 once TRBV4-1 CASSPSGGSGANVLTF TGCGCCAGCAGTCCTAGCGGGGGTAGTGGGGCCAACGTCCTGACTTTC
TRBJ2-1 . . TRBV19 CASSMERVGNNEQFF TGTGCCAGTAGTATGGAGAGGGTAGGGAACAATGAGCAGTTCTTC
TRBJ2-7 TRBD1 . TRBV10-3 CALRSGTEVTKQYF TGTGCCTTACGGTCCGGGACAGAAGTTACGAAGCAGTACTTC
TRBJ1-5 . . TRBV11-3 CASSLGDRQPQHF TGTGCCAGCAGCTTAGGAGACAGACAGCCCCAGCATTTT
TRBJ1-2 . . TRBV28 CASREEEDNYGYTF TGTGCCAGCAGGGAAGAAGAGGATAACTATGGCTACACCTTC
TRBJ1-3 TRBD1 once TRBV9 CASSVGTGAGNTIYF TGTGCCAGCAGCGTAGGCACAGGGGCTGGAAACACCATATATTTT
TRBJ2-3 TRBD2 . TRBV5-1 CASSLGASGGADTQYF TGCGCCAGCAGCTTGGGAGCTAGCGGGGGGGCAGATACGCAGTATTTT
TRBJ2-5 . once TRBV28 CASSLEAVETQYF TGTGCCAGCAGTTTAGAGGCTGTGGAGACCCAGTACTTC
TRBJ2-1 TRBD2 few TRBV5-1 CASSLAIGGVYNEQFF TGCGCCAGCAGCTTGGCCATCGGGGGGGTATACAATGAGCAGTTCTTC
TRBJ2-6 . . TRBV11-2 CASSFGGSGANVLTF TGTGCCAGCAGCTTCGGAGGGTCTGGGGCCAACGTCCTGACTTTC
TRBJ1-2 TRBD1 . TRBV6-5 CASSTQGANGYTF TGTGCCAGCAGTACACAGGGGGCAAATGGCTACACCTTC